These 5 T cell receptor beta chains came from one sample sequenced in a study of CD8+CD57+ T cells in acquired aplastic anemia. For CDR3 and TCR beta VDJ profiling, genomic DNA was the template used. TCRdb passed the reads through MiXCR, listing each CDR3 protein once. Of around 400,000 distinct CDR3 sequences in the sample, 65% to 80% were seen once. Sequenced material: sorted CD4+, CD8+, or CD8+CD57+ T cells (not recorded which) from PBMCs. These receptors originate from a human donor in good health, serving as a control.

The chain is built from TRBV2 and TRBJ2-1; 9 bases agree with TRBD1. The CDR3 contains 16 residues. Germline V gives CDR1 SNHLY, CDR2 FYNNEI. V lost 6 bases, J lost 8 bases, and 14 bases stayed unmatched. DNA for the CDR3: TGTGCCAGCAGGGGCGAGACAGGGGGGGCCTCCGATGAGCAGTTCTTC. Protein sequence: CASRGETGGASDEQFF.

For this clonotype: A read error may be the cause here, since a much bigger clone is one base away. The rearrangement links TRBV11-3 to TRBJ1-2; D might be TRBD1 (5 bases). CDR1 and CDR2 from the germline V gene are SGHNT and YENEEA. The CDR3 extends over 15 amino acids. V shed 6 bases and J shed 5 bases, with 19 bases lying between them. The CDR3 sequence is CASSFRTGGGYGYTF. The DNA for the CDR3 is TGTGCCAGCAGTTTTCGGACGGGGGGAGGTTATGGCTACACCTTC.

The chain combines TRBV15 with TRBJ1-2, with D unresolved. The CDR3 extends over 14 amino acids. The ends were cut back, 8 bases at V and 12 bases at J, with 25 bases in the middle. Germline loops: CDR1 LNHNV, CDR2 YYDKDF (reference sequence). The CDR3 reads CATASGILSYENTF. As DNA, the CDR3 is TGTGCCACCGCGAGTGGTATATTGTCCTATGAGAACACCTTC. The full variable domain, completed using reference TRBV15 and TRBJ1-2, is DAMVIQNPRYQVTQFGKPVTLSCSQTLNHNVMYWYQQKSSQAPKLLFHYYDKDFNNEADTPDNFQSRRPNTSFCFLDIRSPGLGDTAMYLCATASGILSYENTFGSGTRLTVV.

Details on this clonotype: A junction boundary mismatches the germline segment, possibly from a read error. The chain joins TRBV7-2 to TRBJ1-2; D call uncertain. The CDR3 has 14 residues. CDR1 is SGHTA and CDR2 is FQGNSA in the germline V gene. CDR3 in amino acids: CASSVDNEQFFGPF. CDR3 coding DNA: TGTGCCAGCAGTGTCGACAATGAGCAGTTTTTCGGGCCATTC.

This chain links TRBV7-9 with TRBJ1-4, with D tentatively TRBD1 (6 bases). This CDR3 contains 14 residues. Trimming left V 3 bases short and J 14 bases short, with 19 bases between. Germline V gene sequence: CDR1 SEHNR, CDR2 FQNEAQ (reference sequence). CDR3 DNA sequence: TGTGCCAGCAGCTTGGACAGAAGTGGCGAAACTCTGTTTTTT. Residues: CASSLDRSGETLFF. Looking up the rest from reference TRBV7-9 and TRBJ1-4 gives the full variable domain: DTGVSQNPRHKITKRGQNVTFRCDPISEHNRLYWYRQTLGQGPEFLTYFQNEAQLEKSRLLSDRFSAERPKGSFSTLEIQRTEQGDSAMYLCASSLDRSGETLFFGSGTQLSVL.